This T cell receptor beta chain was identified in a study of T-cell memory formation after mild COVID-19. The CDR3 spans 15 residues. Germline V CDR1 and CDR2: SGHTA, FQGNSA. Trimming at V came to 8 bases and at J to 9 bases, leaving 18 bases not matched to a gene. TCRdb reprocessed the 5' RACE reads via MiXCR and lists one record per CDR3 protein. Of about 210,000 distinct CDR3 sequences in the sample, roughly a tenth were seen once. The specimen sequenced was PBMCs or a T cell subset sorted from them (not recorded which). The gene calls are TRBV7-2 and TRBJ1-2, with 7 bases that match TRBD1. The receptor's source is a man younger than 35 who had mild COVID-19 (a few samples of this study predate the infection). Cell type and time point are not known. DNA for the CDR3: TGTGCCAGCGGGGAGACATGGGAGGGGGCAGGTAGCTACACCTTC. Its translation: CASGETWEGAGSYTF.